This TCR beta chain was sequenced in a study of blood T cell repertoires in COVID-19. Study-level information: Spain, Italy and the United States supplied samples that represented acute and convalescent COVID-19. The analysed material was cDNA or gDNA that came from T cells, B-cell-depleted T cells, or PBMCs.

Authors' methods: How many nucleated cells were present was estimated from reference gene primer amplification. Profiling relied on immunoSEQ multiplex PCR, and the TCRdb table lists in-frame clones only, not all of them. Clonal size and the V and J genes are those of that table, whereas D and trimming came from the DNA. This table has approximately 46,000 clones, around 85% appearing once. CDR3 length: 14 residues. V was shortened by 0 bases and J by 5 bases, with 7 bases between the two germline ends. The V gene's germline CDR1 is WNHNN and CDR2 SYGVQD (reference sequence). Sequencing was carried out using peripheral blood. This sequence was found in a human donor in a cohort sampled during active COVID-19. The rearrangement uses TRBV10-1 and TRBJ1-4, with D unresolved. The DNA of the CDR3 is TGCGCCAGCAGTGAGTCGCGCCGAAATGAAAAACTGTTTTTT. Amino acid sequence: CASSESRRNEKLFF.